The present TCR beta chain was sequenced within a study of response to subunit inactivated influenza vaccine. Study-level findings and limits: A suggestion made by the authors is that each seasonal influenza vaccination recruits few new T cells.

TCRdb analysed the RT-PCR reads with MiXCR anew, one entry per CDR3 protein. In the table there are about 500,000 distinct CDR3 sequences, approximately 13% of which are singletons. This clonotype has a count of ten or more. Its matching antigen is unknown. Germline V gene data show CDR1 as SGHTA and CDR2 as FQGNSA. V was shortened by 2 bases and J by 9 bases, with 11 bases between the two germline ends. This CDR3 contains 13 residues. The source is a man between 45 and 60 years old who received an inactivated influenza vaccine. The J gene is TRBJ1-5, the V gene TRBV7-2; a possible D gene is TRBD1 (5 bases). The sample here was PBMCs from blood, taken around seven weeks after vaccination. CDR3 region: CASSLRQSTPQHF. The DNA for the CDR3 is TGTGCCAGCAGCTTACGACAGTCGACGCCCCAGCATTTT.